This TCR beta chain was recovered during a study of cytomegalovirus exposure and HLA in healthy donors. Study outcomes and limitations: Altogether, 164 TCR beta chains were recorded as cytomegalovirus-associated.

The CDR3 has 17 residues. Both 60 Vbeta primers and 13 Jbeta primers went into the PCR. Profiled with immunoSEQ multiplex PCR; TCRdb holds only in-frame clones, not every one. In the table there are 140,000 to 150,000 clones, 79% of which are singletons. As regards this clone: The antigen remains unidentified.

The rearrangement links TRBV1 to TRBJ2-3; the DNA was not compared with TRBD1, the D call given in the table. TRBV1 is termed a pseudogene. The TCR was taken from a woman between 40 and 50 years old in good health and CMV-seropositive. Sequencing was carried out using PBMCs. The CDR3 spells CTSSPRPRGPRPDTQYF. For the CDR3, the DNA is TGCACCAGCAGCCCGCGCCCCAGGGGGCCAAGGCCAGATACGCAGTATTTT.